The 2 T cell receptor beta chains presented below share a single source sample, sequenced in a study of blood T cell repertoires in COVID-19. Data came from immunoSEQ multiplex PCR; TCRdb stores just in-frame clones and leaves some out. The table includes hundreds of thousands of clones, 86% detected once. Source material: peripheral blood. The source of these receptors is a woman in her 30s with active or convalescent COVID-19.

This clone has just one count. The chain employs TRBV12-3 or TRBV12-4 and TRBJ2-7, with D perhaps TRBD2 (5 bases). V lost 3 bases to trimming and J lost 4 bases, with 7 bases between them. CDR3 length equals 12 residues. This CDR3 reads CASSFRGYEQYF. The DNA of the CDR3 is TGTGCCAGCAGTTTCCGGGGTTACGAGCAGTACTTC.

This sequence joins TRBV13 and TRBJ1-5; D uncertain. Trimming left V 1 base short and J 4 bases short, with 8 bases between. Germline-derived CDR1 and CDR2 are PRHDT and FYEKMQ (reference sequence). This CDR3 is built from 14 residues. CDR3 in DNA: TGTGCCAGCAGCTTAGTTGGGCAGAATCAGCCCCAGCATTTT. It translates to CASSLVGQNQPQHF. Full variable domain (rest looked up from reference TRBV13 and TRBJ1-5): AAGVIQSPRHLIKEKRETATLKCYPIPRHDTVYWYQQGPGQDPQFLISFYEKMQSDKGSIPDRFSAQQFSDYHSELNMSSLELGDSALYFCASSLVGQNQPQHFGDGTRLSIL.